This note documents a single TCR beta chain sequence. Its specific antigen is unknown. Reads for this sample came from an Illumina HiSeq 2000. 5'RACE template switching, by which a universal primer site and unique molecular identifiers were added, was used to make TCR beta cDNA libraries. cDNA synthesis was primed from the TCR beta constant segment and was followed by two successive PCR amplification steps. Per the source publication's procedure: Reads were demultiplexed and grouped by UMI with MIGEC, and clonotypes were assembled and quantified with MiTCR. To exclude erroneous sequences, only TCR cDNA sequences supported by at least two reads were retained. The tcR package was used for downstream repertoire analysis, and clonotypes were matched across fractions by CDR3 nucleotide sequence plus V segment. Antigen specificity was annotated against VDJdb with VDJmatch, allowing one amino acid substitution in CDR3. TCRdb reprocessed the public reads and reports one entry per CDR3 protein sequence, without DNA. The V and J calls, along with clone size, are taken from TCRdb and not from the paper's own processing. This sample's clone table shows about 380,000 distinct CDR3 sequences. The biggest ten clones account for 5.2% of the sample.

Taken from cysteine to phenylalanine, the CDR3 has 15 residues. A DNA sequence was not provided. CDR1 and CDR2, looked up from the germline V gene, are ENHRY and SYGVKD. HCMV serostatus was determined by detecting HCMV-specific IgG in serum with a commercial ELISA kit. Peripheral blood mononuclear cells were isolated from blood by Ficoll density gradient centrifugation. The data were obtained in a study of T cells expressing NK-cell markers (dated by TCRdb to about 2020). Study-level background: Eight donors provided sorted CD3+CD56+NKG2C+, CD3+CD56+NKG2C- and CD3+CD56-NKG2C+ T-cell subsets, whose TCR beta-chain repertoires were profiled. Of the eight sequenced donors, seven were found to be HCMV-seropositive and one was found to be HCMV-seronegative. All eight donors whose samples were sequenced were randomly selected healthy volunteers, three of them men and five women. Sequencing of the libraries produced 2 x 150 bp reads on Illumina HiSeq 2000/2500, MiSeq or NextSeq. The research as a whole found: Whether the expanded NKG2C-expressing T cell clones were specific for HCMV antigens remained unclear. Those dominant clonotypes were again the most abundant among CD3+CD56-NKG2C+ cells in four donors, at about 25-65%. In a handful of donors, the dominant CD3+CD56+NKG2C+ clonotypes ranked among the top 10 CD8+ clonotypes, making up roughly 1.0-8% of CD8+ T cells.

Sequencing was performed on blood T cells: a sorted CD56 or NKG2C T cell subset, CD4+ or CD8+ T cells, or bulk PBMC T cells (not recorded which). The sequence came from a man aged 18-75 years in good health. Recombination joined TRBV10-3 with TRBJ2-5; lacking DNA, the TRBD1 call made by TCRdb goes unchecked. The CDR3 amino acid sequence is: CAISEMTGGKETQYF.